This entry features one T cell receptor (beta chain) sequence. Its target is unknown. The source of the sample is a study of cytomegalovirus exposure and HLA in healthy donors. PCR involved 60 Vbeta and 13 Jbeta primers. As handled by the study authors: Later reanalysis found 70 million to 95 million unique TCR beta chains, 10 million to 12 million of them shared. Sequenced by immunoSEQ multiplex PCR; TCRdb stores in-frame clones only, minus some. V and J calls and clone size are given by that table; D and trimming were obtained from the DNA. This sample has roughly 170,000 clones, with under 85% found just once. Study findings and constraints: A few V segments could not be told apart, such as TRBV6-2 and TRBV6-3, and were left out.

There are 16 residues in the CDR3. V gave up 0 bases and J gave up 2 bases, with 14 bases separating them. CDR1 and CDR2 from the germline V gene are LGHNA and YSLEER. The sequence came from a woman aged 25-40 years in good health and CMV-seronegative. The sample taken for sequencing was PBMCs. This sequence joins TRBV4-3 and TRBJ2-7; D is perhaps TRBD2 (6 bases). The CDR3, as DNA: TGCGCCAGCAGCCAAGATCGGGCGGGATACCCCTACGAGCAGTACTTC. Translating it yields CASSQDRAGYPYEQYF.